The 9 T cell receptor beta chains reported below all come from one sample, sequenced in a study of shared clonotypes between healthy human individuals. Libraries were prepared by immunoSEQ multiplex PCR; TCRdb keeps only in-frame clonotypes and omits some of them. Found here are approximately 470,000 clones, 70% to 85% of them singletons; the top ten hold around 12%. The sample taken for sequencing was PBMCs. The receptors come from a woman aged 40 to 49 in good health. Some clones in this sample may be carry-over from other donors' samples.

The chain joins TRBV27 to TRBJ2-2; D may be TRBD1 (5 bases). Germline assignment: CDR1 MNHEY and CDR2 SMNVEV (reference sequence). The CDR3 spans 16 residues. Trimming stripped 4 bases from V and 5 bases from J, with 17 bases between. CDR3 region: CASSYRSLSGTGELFF. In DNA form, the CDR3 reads TGTGCCAGCAGTTACAGGTCGCTGAGTGGGACCGGGGAGCTGTTTTTT.

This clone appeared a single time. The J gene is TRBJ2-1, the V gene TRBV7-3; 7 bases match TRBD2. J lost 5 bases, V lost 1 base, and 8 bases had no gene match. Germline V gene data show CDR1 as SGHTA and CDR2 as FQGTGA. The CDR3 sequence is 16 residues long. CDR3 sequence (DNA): TGTGCCAGCAGCTTAAATCCAGCGGGGCTTCACAATGAGCAGTTCTTC. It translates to CASSLNPAGLHNEQFF.

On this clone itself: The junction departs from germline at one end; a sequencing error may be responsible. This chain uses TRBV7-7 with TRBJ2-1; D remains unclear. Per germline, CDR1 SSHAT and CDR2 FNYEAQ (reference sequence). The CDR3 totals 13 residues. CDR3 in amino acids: CASSSSVDNEQFF. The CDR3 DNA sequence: TGTGCTAGCAGCTCAAGCGTGGACAATGAGCAGTTCTTC.

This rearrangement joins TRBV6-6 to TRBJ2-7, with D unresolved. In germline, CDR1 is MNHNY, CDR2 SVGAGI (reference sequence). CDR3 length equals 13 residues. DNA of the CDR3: TGTGCGACCAGTTACCCATCTTCCTACGAGCAGTACTTC. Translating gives CATSYPSSYEQYF.

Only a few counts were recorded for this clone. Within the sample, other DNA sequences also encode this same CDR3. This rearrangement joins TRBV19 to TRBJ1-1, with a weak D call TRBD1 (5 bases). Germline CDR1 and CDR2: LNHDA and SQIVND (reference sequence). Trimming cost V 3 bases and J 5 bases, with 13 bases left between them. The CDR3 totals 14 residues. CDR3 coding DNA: TGTGCCAGTAGTATTGGGGGGGGAGGGACTGAAGCTTTCTTT. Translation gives CASSIGGGGTEAFF.

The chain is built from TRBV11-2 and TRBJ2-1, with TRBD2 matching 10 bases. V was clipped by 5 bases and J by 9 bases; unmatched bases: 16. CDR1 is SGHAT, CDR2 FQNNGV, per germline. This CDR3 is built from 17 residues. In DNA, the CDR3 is TGTGCCAGCAGCACCAGCGGGGACAGCGGGAGGGCGGTTGAGCAGTTCTTC. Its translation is CASSTSGDSGRAVEQFF.

The CDR3 here is CASEGIGANYGYTF. The CDR3 nucleotides read TGTGCCAGCGAAGGGATCGGAGCTAACTATGGCTACACCTTC. The genes are TRBV2 and TRBJ1-2; D gene unclear. Trimming left V 8 bases short and J 0 bases short, with 13 bases between. CDR1 is SNHLY and CDR2 is FYNNEI in the germline V gene. The CDR3 length is 14 residues. Together with reference TRBV2 and TRBJ1-2, the CDR3 gives the full variable domain: EPEVTQTPSHQVTQMGQEVILRCVPISNHLYFYWYRQILGQKVEFLVSFYNNEISEKSEIFDDQFSVERPDGSNFTLKIRSTKLEDSAMYFCASEGIGANYGYTFGSGTRLTVV.

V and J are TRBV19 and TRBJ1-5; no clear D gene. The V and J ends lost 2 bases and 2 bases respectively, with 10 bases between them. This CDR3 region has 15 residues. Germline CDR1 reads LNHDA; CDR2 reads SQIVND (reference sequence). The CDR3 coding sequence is TGTGCCAGTAGTATAATCCTCCTGGGCAATCAGCCCCAGCATTTT. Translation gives CASSIILLGNQPQHF.

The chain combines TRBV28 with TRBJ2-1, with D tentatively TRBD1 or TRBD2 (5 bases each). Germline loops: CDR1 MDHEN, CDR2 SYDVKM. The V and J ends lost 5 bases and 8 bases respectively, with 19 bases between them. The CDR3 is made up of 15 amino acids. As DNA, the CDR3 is TGTGCCAGCAGTCCGAGGGGACCTACTCCGGATGAGCAGTTCTTC. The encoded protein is CASSPRGPTPDEQFF.